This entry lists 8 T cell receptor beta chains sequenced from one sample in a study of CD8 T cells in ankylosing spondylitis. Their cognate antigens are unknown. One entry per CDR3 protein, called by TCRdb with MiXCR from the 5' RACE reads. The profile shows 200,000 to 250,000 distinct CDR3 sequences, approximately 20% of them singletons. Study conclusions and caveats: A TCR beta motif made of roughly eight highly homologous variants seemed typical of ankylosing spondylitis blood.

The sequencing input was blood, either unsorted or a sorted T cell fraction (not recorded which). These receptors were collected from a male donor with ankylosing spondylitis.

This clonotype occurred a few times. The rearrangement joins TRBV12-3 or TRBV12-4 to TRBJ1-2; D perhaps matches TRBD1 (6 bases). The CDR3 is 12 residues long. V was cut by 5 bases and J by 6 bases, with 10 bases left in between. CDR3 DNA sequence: TGTGCCAGCAGTGAGGACAGAAATGGCTACACCTTC. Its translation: CASSEDRNGYTF.

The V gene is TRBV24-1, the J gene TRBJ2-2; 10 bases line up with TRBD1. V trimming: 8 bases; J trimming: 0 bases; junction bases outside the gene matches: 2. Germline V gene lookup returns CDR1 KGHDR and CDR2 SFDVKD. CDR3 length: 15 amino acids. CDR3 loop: CATMGQGTNTGELFF. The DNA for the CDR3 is TGTGCCACCATGGGACAGGGGACGAACACCGGGGAGCTGTTTTTT.

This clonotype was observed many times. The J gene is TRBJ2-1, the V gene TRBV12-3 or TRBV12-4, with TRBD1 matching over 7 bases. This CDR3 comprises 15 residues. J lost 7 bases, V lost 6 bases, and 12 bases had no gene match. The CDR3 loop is CASRLTGLGWNEQFF. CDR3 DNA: TGTGCCAGCAGATTGACAGGGCTAGGTTGGAATGAGCAGTTCTTC.

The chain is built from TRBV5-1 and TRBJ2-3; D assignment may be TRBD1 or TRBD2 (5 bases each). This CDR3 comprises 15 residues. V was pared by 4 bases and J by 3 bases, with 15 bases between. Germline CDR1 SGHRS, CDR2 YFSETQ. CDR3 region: CASSLGGAGTDTQYF. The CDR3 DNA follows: TGCGCCAGCAGCCTCGGAGGTGCAGGGACAGATACGCAGTATTTT.

The CDR3 protein is CASSQAVRVVNNEQFF. CDR3 DNA: TGTGCCAGCAGCCAAGCGGTCAGGGTTGTGAACAATGAGCAGTTCTTC. The rearrangement joins TRBV14 to TRBJ2-1, with TRBD1 as a possible D gene (5 bases). The CDR3 runs to 16 residues. V was shortened by 1 base and J by 5 bases, with 15 bases between the two germline ends. Germline V lookup: CDR1 SGHDN, CDR2 FVKESK.

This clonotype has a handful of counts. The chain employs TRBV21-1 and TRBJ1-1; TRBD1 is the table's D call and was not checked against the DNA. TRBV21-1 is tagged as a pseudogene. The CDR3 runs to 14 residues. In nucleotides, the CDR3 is TGTGCCAGCAGCAACCCCCCGGACAGTGATGAAGCTTTCTTT. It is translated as CASSNPPDSDEAFF.

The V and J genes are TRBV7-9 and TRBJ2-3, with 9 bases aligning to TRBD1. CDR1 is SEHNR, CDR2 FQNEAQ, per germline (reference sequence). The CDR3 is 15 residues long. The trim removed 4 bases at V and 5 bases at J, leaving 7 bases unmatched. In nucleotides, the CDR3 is TGTGCCAGCAGCTGGGGACAGGGTGATTTAGATACGCAGTATTTT. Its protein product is CASSWGQGDLDTQYF.

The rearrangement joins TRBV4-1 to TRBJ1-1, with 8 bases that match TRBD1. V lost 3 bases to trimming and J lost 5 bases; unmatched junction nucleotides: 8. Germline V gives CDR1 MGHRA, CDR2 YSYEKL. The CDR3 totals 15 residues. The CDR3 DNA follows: TGCGCCAGCAGCCACCATCAGGGGGCAGGTACTGAAGCTTTCTTT. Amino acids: CASSHHQGAGTEAFF.